This record covers a single T cell receptor beta chain. Its antigen is unidentified. The record originates from a study of brain T cells in children with intractable seizures. The study's findings and limits: Patients' HCMV serostatus was unknown; virus specificity rests on CDR3 similarity alone.

TCRdb's table, derived via immunoSEQ multiplex PCR, lists solely in-frame clones and lacks some. The sample records 340,000 or so clones, over 90% being singletons. Time point of the sample: blood from clinic visit 5 months post-surgery; TSC patient then seizure free. Only cases whose brain tissue showed the highest T cell transcript signatures were sequenced. At least one anti-epileptic drug was given before surgery. This TCR was recovered from a boy in the first two years of life with tuberous sclerosis and intractable seizures. Sequencing was performed on peripheral blood, taken 4 to 5 months after surgery.

The CDR3 DNA is TGTGCCAGCAGCCGACAGGGCACTGAAGCTTTCTTT. Residues: CASSRQGTEAFF. The chain links TRBV6-5 to TRBJ1-1, with 7 bases lining up with TRBD1. Germline V lookup: CDR1 MNHEY, CDR2 SVGAGI. The CDR3 totals 12 residues. With V trimmed by 6 bases and J by 4 bases, 2 bases remained unmatched.